This T cell receptor (beta chain) emerged from a study of a mutant IDH1 vaccine in newly diagnosed glioma. Study-level information: Treated patients had a mean age of roughly 40 years and a 62.5% male, approximately 38% female split. Beforehand, treatment had been radiotherapy, temozolomide, or both; the majority received both. Findings of the study overall: Pseudoprogression seemingly bore no relation to changes in top peripheral T cell clonotypes.

TCRdb's copy holds only in-frame clones and misses some; the assay was immunoSEQ multiplex PCR. The data contain around 25,000 clones, around 77% of them seen just once; the ten biggest clones take up approximately 9%. As for time point: week 11, during vaccination. All doses held 300 ug of mutant IDH1 20-mer peptide, with topical imiquimod. In the case of this clone: Antigen unknown.

The V gene's germline CDR1 is SGHNT and CDR2 YYREEE (reference sequence). The CDR3 runs 14 residues. The V gene end was trimmed by 4 bases and the J gene end by 4 bases; junction bases not matched to a gene: 8. The clonotype comes from a woman between 18 and 29 years old with glioma. The starting material was PBMCs, obtained from a glioma patient whose treatment included an IDH1 peptide vaccine. V and J are TRBV5-4 and TRBJ2-7, with 7 bases fitting TRBD1. Written as DNA, the CDR3 is TGTGCCAGCAGCCGTGCCGGGACAGATTACGAGCAGTACTTC. Translated, it gives CASSRAGTDYEQYF.